Below are 17 T cell receptor beta chains sequenced from a single sample in a study of blood T cell repertoires in COVID-19. Produced via immunoSEQ multiplex PCR; TCRdb's table is partial and in-frame only. The profile shows 150,000 to 200,000 clones, roughly 85% of them singletons. The specimen was peripheral blood. The receptors here all came from a woman aged 70 to 79 with acute or convalescent COVID-19.

This chain connects TRBV10-2 to TRBJ2-7, with D tentatively TRBD1 (5 bases). With 2 bases removed from V and 3 bases from J, the gap between germline ends came to 5 bases. CDR1 and CDR2 (germline): WSHSY, SAAADI. The CDR3 runs to 12 residues. CDR3 protein: CASSEQGYEQYF. CDR3 DNA sequence: TGCGCCAGCAGTGAGCAGGGCTACGAGCAGTACTTC.

The rearrangement uses TRBV2 and TRBJ2-7; weak D call: TRBD2 (5 bases). V was pared by 6 bases and J by 6 bases, with 12 bases between. Germline V lookup: CDR1 SNHLY, CDR2 FYNNEI. There are 12 residues in the CDR3. Here the CDR3 reads CASRPDAGEQYF. The CDR3, as DNA: TGTGCCAGCAGGCCGGATGCGGGCGAGCAGTACTTC.

V usage is TRBV19 and J usage is TRBJ2-6; D unresolved. The CDR3 spans 19 residues. Trimming took off 0 bases at V and 5 bases at J, with 20 bases between the two ends. Germline V lookup: CDR1 LNHDA, CDR2 SQIVND (reference sequence). Written as DNA, the CDR3 is TGTGCCAGTAGTATAGACCTAGTACTTGCGTCTACCTGGGCCAACGTCCTGACTTTC. This gives the protein CASSIDLVLASTWANVLTF.

This chain connects TRBV12-3 or TRBV12-4 to TRBJ1-2; TRBD1 might be the D (6 bases). Trimming left V 5 bases short and J 8 bases short, with 12 bases between. The length of the CDR3 is 12 residues. CDR3 sequence (DNA): TGTGCCAGCAGTCGGGCAGGGGAAGGCTACACCTTC. Encoded protein: CASSRAGEGYTF.

This chain connects TRBV9 to TRBJ1-3; a weak D match, TRBD1 (5 bases). Germline loops: CDR1 SGDLS, CDR2 YYNGEE. V shed 4 bases and J shed 2 bases, with 13 bases lying between them. This CDR3 is 15 amino acids long. The CDR3 sequence: CASSPGGIPGNTIYF. The DNA for the CDR3 is TGTGCCAGCAGCCCCGGGGGTATACCTGGAAACACCATATATTTT.

This clone has only one observation. The V and J genes are TRBV7-9 and TRBJ2-6; weak D call: TRBD1 (6 bases). The V end was cut by 4 bases, the J end by 2 bases, with 9 bases between. The CDR3 consists of 15 residues. The germline CDR1 and CDR2 sequences are SEHNR and FQNEAQ (reference sequence). The CDR3 is CASSYHRAGANVLTF. The CDR3 DNA is TGTGCCAGCAGCTACCACAGGGCTGGGGCCAACGTCCTGACTTTC. The full variable domain, completed using reference TRBV7-9 and TRBJ2-6, is DTGVSQNPRHKITKRGQNVTFRCDPISEHNRLYWYRQTLGQGPEFLTYFQNEAQLEKSRLLSDRFSAERPKGSFSTLEIQRTEQGDSAMYLCASSYHRAGANVLTFGAGSRLTVL.

This clone appeared a single time. This chain joins TRBV20-1 and TRBJ2-3; 12 bases are shared with TRBD2. This CDR3 region has 14 residues. Germline V lookup: CDR1 DFQATT, CDR2 SNEGSKA (reference sequence). With V trimmed by 3 bases and J by 11 bases, 9 bases remained unmatched. CDR3 protein: CSASRQGLAGLQYF. CDR3 DNA sequence: TGCAGTGCTAGTCGTCAGGGACTAGCGGGTTTGCAGTATTTT.

The table lists this clone with a count of one. The chain carries TRBV19 and TRBJ1-6, with a weak D call TRBD1 (6 bases). This CDR3 has 14 amino acids. Germline V gives CDR1 LNHDA, CDR2 SQIVND (reference sequence). V lost 4 bases, J lost 8 bases, and 12 bases lay in between. The CDR3 protein is CASSRPGQDSPLHF. For the CDR3, the DNA is TGTGCCAGTAGTAGACCGGGACAAGATTCACCCCTCCACTTT.

Comment on this clone: Germline is not matched at one junction end, which may reflect a read error. This sequence joins TRBV27 and TRBJ2-7; TRBD2 agrees at 7 bases. Germline V gene data show CDR1 as MNHEY and CDR2 as SMNVEV (reference sequence). This CDR3 is 15 amino acids long. The CDR3 sequence is CTSRPLADRSYEQYF. The CDR3 coding sequence is TGTACCAGCAGACCGCTAGCGGACCGTTCCTACGAGCAGTACTTC.

This chain joins TRBV27 and TRBJ1-5; 7 nucleotides match TRBD1. The germline V gene has CDR1 MNHEY and CDR2 SMNVEV (reference sequence). V lost 6 bases, J lost 2 bases, and 7 bases stayed unmatched. The CDR3 extends over 15 amino acids. The CDR3 region has the DNA TGTGCCAGCAGCCGGGACAGTTATGGCAATCAGCCCCAGCATTTT. The encoded protein is CASSRDSYGNQPQHF.

The chain is built from TRBV7-2 and TRBJ2-1; TRBD2 matches at 8 bases. The CDR3 runs 16 residues. Germline V gene data show CDR1 as SGHTA and CDR2 as FQGNSA. The J segment lost 5 bases and the V segment lost 5 bases, leaving 11 bases of the junction unmatched. The CDR3 coding sequence is TGTGCCAGCAGCCTAGTAGGTAGCGGGAACCACAATGAGCAGTTCTTC. This encodes CASSLVGSGNHNEQFF.

Remarks on this clone: Other nucleotide sequences from this sample produce the same CDR3. The CDR3: CASRGTGGSYEQYF. For the CDR3, the DNA is TGTGCCAGCAGGGGGACAGGGGGCTCCTACGAGCAGTACTTC. This chain links TRBV2 with TRBJ2-7, with 11 positions matching TRBD1. Germline V gene lookup returns CDR1 SNHLY and CDR2 FYNNEI. Trimming cost V 6 bases and J 0 bases; bases outside gene matches: 1. This CDR3 contains 14 residues.

The chain carries TRBV10-1 and TRBJ2-1; 11 positions match TRBD2. Germline CDR1 WNHNN, CDR2 SYGVQD (reference sequence). The ends lost 2 bases at V and 6 bases at J; junction bases unmatched: 6. The CDR3 extends over 16 amino acids. In DNA form, the CDR3 reads TGCGCCAGCAGTGAGATAGTACTAGCGGGAGCCAATGAGCAGTTCTTC. Amino acid sequence: CASSEIVLAGANEQFF.

With respect to this clone: The sample carries other DNA sequences with the same CDR3. V gene TRBV9 combines with J gene TRBJ1-3, with D uncertain. V lost 0 bases to trimming and J lost 0 bases, with 4 bases between them. CDR1 and CDR2 from the germline V gene are SGDLS and YYNGEE. The CDR3 length is 14 residues. CDR3 DNA sequence: TGTGCCAGCAGCGTAGCTCTCTCTGGAAACACCATATATTTT. It yields the protein CASSVALSGNTIYF.

The chain recombines TRBV9 with TRBJ2-1, with 9 bases that match TRBD2. The CDR3 is 15 residues long. With 2 bases clipped from V and 9 bases from J, the junction kept 9 bases outside the gene matches. Germline V lookup: CDR1 SGDLS, CDR2 YYNGEE. CDR3 protein: CASSVGVAGVGEQFF. The DNA of the CDR3 is TGTGCCAGCAGCGTTGGGGTAGCGGGAGTGGGTGAGCAGTTCTTC.

This sequence joins TRBV19 and TRBJ2-3; TRBD2 agrees at 7 bases. The V segment lost 5 bases and the J segment 0 bases; nucleotides outside the gene matches: 2. This CDR3 has 14 amino acids. Germline values: CDR1 LNHDA, CDR2 SQIVND (reference sequence). The CDR3 loop is CASSPRESTDTQYF. In nucleotides, the CDR3 is TGTGCCAGTAGTCCGCGGGAGAGCACAGATACGCAGTATTTT.

The genes are TRBV5-6 and TRBJ2-2; the match to TRBD2 covers 9 bases. The CDR3 contains 16 residues. Per the germline V gene, CDR1 is SGHDT and CDR2 is YYEEEE. V lost 1 base and J lost 5; bases outside the gene matches: 6. In DNA, the CDR3 is TGTGCCAGCAGCTTGTTACTAGCGGGCAGAACCGGGGAGCTGTTTTTT. Translated, it gives CASSLLLAGRTGELFF. The variable domain in full, completed from reference TRBV5-6 and TRBJ2-2, reads DAGVTQSPTHLIKTRGQQVTLRCSPKSGHDTVSWYQQALGQGPQFIFQYYEEEERQRGNFPDRFSGHQFPNYSSELNVNALLLGDSALYLCASSLLLAGRTGELFFGEGSRLTVL.